The rows below give T cell receptor beta chains drawn from one sample of a study of blood T cell repertoires in COVID-19. The data were produced by immunoSEQ multiplex PCR, yet TCRdb's version contains in-frame clones alone and is incomplete. Of about 62,000 clones listed, under 80% were seen once; the top ten hold around half. Sequencing was done on a sample of PBMCs or T cells enriched from blood (not recorded which). These receptors were collected from a woman aged 60-75 years who had been exposed to COVID-19. The CDR3 runs from the conserved cysteine through the conserved F or W. D genes are given only for firm matches. The size of a clone is reported for some rows only, either as once, few or many, or as a class for expanded clones.

j_gene | d_gene | v_gene | abundance | CDR3aa | CDR3nt
TRBJ2-7 | NA | TRBV7-2 | NA | CASSSVSLAGLTGSYEQYF | TGTGCCAGCAGCTCAGTGTCACTAGCCGGGTTGACCGGATCCTACGAGCAGTACTTC
TRBJ2-7 | NA | TRBV2 | few | CASVFGTPSYEQYF | TGTGCCAGCGTTTTCGGGACACCATCCTACGAGCAGTACTTC
TRBJ2-5 | TRBD1 | TRBV19 | NA | CASSQNGQGRETQYF | TGTGCCAGTAGTCAGAATGGACAGGGGAGAGAGACCCAGTACTTC
TRBJ1-1 | NA | TRBV30 | NA | CAWSPYRRAEAFF | TGTGCCTGGAGTCCTTATAGGCGGGCTGAAGCTTTCTTT
TRBJ1-1 | TRBD1 | TRBV4-3 | NA | CASSQNRGDEAFF | TGCGCCAGCAGCCAGAACAGGGGTGATGAAGCTTTCTTT
TRBJ1-3 | NA | TRBV3-1/TRBV3-2 | NA | CASSQDQGTNTIYF | TGTGCCAGCAGCCAAGATCAGGGTACGAACACCATATATTTT
TRBJ1-2 | NA | TRBV5-8 | few | CASSFGVNYGYTF | TGTGCCAGCAGCTTCGGGGTTAACTATGGCTACACCTTC
TRBJ2-1 | TRBD2 | TRBV20-1 | NA | CSASGASGNNEQFF | TGCAGTGCTAGTGGTGCTAGCGGAAACAATGAGCAGTTCTTC
TRBJ2-5 | TRBD1 | TRBV11-2 | NA | CASSPRTGSPQETQYF | TGTGCCAGCAGCCCCCGGACAGGGAGCCCACAAGAGACCCAGTACTTC
TRBJ2-3 | TRBD1 | TRBV15 | NA | CATSRETGTGLSDTQYF | TGTGCCACCAGCAGGGAGACCGGGACAGGGCTTTCAGATACGCAGTATTTT
TRBJ1-1 | NA | TRBV25-1 | NA | CASSPQGAGVTEAFF | TGTGCCAGCAGTCCCCAAGGGGCAGGGGTCACTGAAGCTTTCTTT
TRBJ1-1 | TRBD1 | TRBV7-2 | NA | CASSFGQGATGTEAFF | TGTGCCAGCAGCTTTGGACAGGGGGCAACGGGCACTGAAGCTTTCTTT
TRBJ2-3 | NA | TRBV12-3/TRBV12-4 | NA | CASSFRGGTQYF | TGTGCCAGCAGTTTTAGGGGGGGTACGCAGTATTTT
TRBJ1-1 | NA | TRBV30 | NA | CAWRDQVTEAFF | TGTGCCTGGCGGGATCAGGTCACTGAAGCTTTCTTT
TRBJ2-4 | NA | TRBV6-5 | NA | CASSIAVKNIQYF | TGTGCCAGCAGTATAGCAGTCAAAAACATTCAGTACTTC
TRBJ2-3 | TRBD2 | TRBV19 | NA | CASSMGDYGTDTQYF | TGTGCCAGTAGTATGGGGGACTATGGCACAGATACGCAGTATTTT
TRBJ1-2 | NA | TRBV6-2/TRBV6-3 | few | CASSSYRDLGGGYGYTF | TGTGCCAGCAGTTCCTACAGGGACCTCGGAGGTGGATATGGCTACACCTTC
TRBJ1-3 | TRBD1 | TRBV27 | NA | CASSSDRGRGNTIYF | TGTGCCAGCAGTTCGGACAGGGGGCGAGGAAACACCATATATTTT
TRBJ2-7 | NA | TRBV7-9 | once | CASAYAVGSYEQYF | TGTGCCAGCGCTTATGCCGTCGGCTCCTACGAGCAGTACTTC
TRBJ1-6 | NA | TRBV30 | few | CAWTKEGRSYNSPLHF | TGTGCCTGGACGAAAGAAGGGAGGTCCTATAATTCACCCCTCCACTTT
TRBJ1-1 | NA | TRBV6-5 | many | CASRTGENTEAFF | TGTGCCAGCAGGACCGGGGAGAACACTGAAGCTTTCTTT
TRBJ2-6 | NA | TRBV18 | NA | CASSLYEQGSGANVLTF | TGTGCCAGCTCACTTTATGAACAGGGCTCTGGGGCCAACGTCCTGACTTTC
TRBJ2-4 | TRBD1 | TRBV24-1 | NA | CATSDPDDPGTDENIQYF | TGTGCCACCAGTGACCCCGATGACCCCGGGACAGACGAAAACATTCAGTACTTC
TRBJ1-5 | TRBD1 | TRBV28 | NA | CASSSGTGWNQPQHF | TGTGCCAGCAGTTCCGGGACAGGCTGGAATCAGCCCCAGCATTTT
TRBJ2-3 | NA | TRBV24-1 | NA | CATSDRGQTDTQYF | TGTGCCACCAGTGACCGAGGACAGACAGATACGCAGTATTTT
TRBJ2-3 | NA | TRBV19 | NA | CASSESGVSTDTQYF | TGTGCCAGTAGTGAGTCGGGGGTAAGCACAGATACGCAGTATTTT
TRBJ2-7 | TRBD2 | TRBV11-2 | NA | CASSALAGGTYEQYF | TGTGCCAGCAGCGCACTAGCGGGAGGGACCTACGAGCAGTACTTC
TRBJ2-1 | NA | TRBV7-2 | NA | CASSLDGEAYNEQFF | TGTGCCAGCAGCTTAGACGGGGAAGCCTACAATGAGCAGTTCTTC
TRBJ1-5 | NA | TRBV15 | NA | CATRNTGLSNQPQHF | TGTGCCACGCGAAACACAGGGCTCAGCAATCAGCCCCAGCATTTT
TRBJ2-7 | NA | TRBV10-2 | NA | CASSEGGKGTYEQYF | TGCGCCAGCAGTGAGGGAGGGAAGGGGACCTACGAGCAGTACTTC
TRBJ2-7 | NA | TRBV6-5 | NA | CASRNRASSYEQYF | TGTGCCAGCAGGAACAGGGCGAGCTCCTACGAGCAGTACTTC
TRBJ2-3 | NA | TRBV6-5 | many | CASSRTRADTQYF | TGTGCCAGCAGTCGAACTAGAGCAGATACGCAGTATTTT
TRBJ2-2 | TRBD1 | TRBV7-8 | NA | CASSLKAGTGYTGELFF | TGTGCCAGCAGCCTTAAGGCCGGGACAGGGTACACCGGGGAGCTGTTTTTT
TRBJ1-2 | NA | TRBV5-4 | NA | CASSSPRHGYTF | TGTGCCAGCAGCTCACCCAGGCATGGCTACACCTTC
TRBJ1-1 | TRBD1 | TRBV6-5 | NA | CASGYRGRRTEAFF | TGTGCCAGCGGGTACAGGGGGCGTAGGACTGAAGCTTTCTTT
TRBJ1-2 | NA | TRBV28 | NA | CASSPRRPYGYTF | TGTGCCAGCAGTCCACGGAGGCCATATGGCTACACCTTC
TRBJ1-6 | NA | TRBV5-1 | NA | CASTWDNRNSPLHF | TGCGCCAGCACCTGGGACAACCGGAATTCACCCCTCCACTTT
TRBJ1-5 | NA | TRBV20-1 | NA | CSASSGFGNQPQHF | TGCAGTGCTAGTAGCGGATTCGGCAATCAGCCCCAGCATTTT
TRBJ2-5 | NA | TRBV7-8 | NA | CASSLGTIGETQYF | TGTGCCAGCAGCTTAGGGACTATAGGAGAGACCCAGTACTTC
TRBJ2-7 | TRBD1 | TRBV9 | NA | CASSGTGGFYEQYF | TGTGCCAGCAGCGGGACAGGGGGCTTCTACGAGCAGTACTTC
TRBJ2-7 | TRBD2 | TRBV27 | NA | CASSLRLAGVVYEQYF | TGTGCCAGCAGTTTACGACTAGCGGGAGTTGTATACGAGCAGTACTTC